This T cell receptor beta chain was recovered during a study of T cell repertoires in cytomegalovirus infection. Study-wide findings and caveats: Frequencies of public TCR beta families were cumulated, and this identified carriers of CMV plus the relevant HLA. Ex vivo responses were dominated by HLA-C-restricted CMV-specific TCR beta clonotypes.

This clonotype was detected a few times. Its antigen remains unidentified. The CDR3 covers 13 residues. Trimming stripped 2 bases from V and 5 bases from J, with 10 bases between. Germline V gene data show CDR1 as SGHDN and CDR2 as FVKESK. TCRdb ran MiXCR on the reads and lists one entry per CDR3 protein. The sample records 700,000 to 950,000 distinct CDR3 sequences, 32% being singletons. The receptor comes from a human donor in good health (CMV status not recorded). Some clones in this sample may be carry-over from other donors' samples. Sequenced here: cultured CD8+ T cells from PBMCs, sampled from culture after CMV antigen stimulation. The rearrangement joins TRBV14 to TRBJ2-7, with D unresolved. The CDR3 DNA reads as TGTGCCAGCAGCCAACGAGCGACCGACGAGCAGTACGTC. The encoded protein is CASSQRATDEQYV.